This T cell receptor (beta chain) was found in a study of T-cell reconstitution after alpha-beta-depleted transplantation in children. The V gene lost 7 bases and the J gene lost 1 base, with 14 bases spanning the gap. The CDR3 runs to 15 residues. Unique molecular identifiers featured in how the TCRbeta library was prepared. A single record per CDR3 protein comes from TCRdb applying MiXCR to the PCR reads. The data contain approximately 190,000 distinct CDR3 sequences, 7% to 9% of them singletons. Comment on this clonotype: Its antigen is still unknown.

Study-level results: Diversity and T-cell counts at one year after transplant derived mostly from new T cells.

The sample in question was PBMCs, mostly from graft donor cells, obtained 360 days after TCRalphabeta/CD19-depleted stem cell transplant. This chain links TRBV12-3 or TRBV12-4 with TRBJ2-1, with D possibly being TRBD1 (6 bases). This receptor was obtained from a male patient aged 2-15 years who had a stem cell transplant for acute myeloid leukemia, so the T cells may come from the graft donor. The CDR3 DNA follows: TGTGCCAGCACCCGCATGGGGGCATCCTACAATGAGCAGTTCTTC. Its protein is CASTRMGASYNEQFF.